These 19 T cell receptor beta chains share one sample of origin, sequenced in a study of patients and donors after allogeneic stem cell transplantation. From the RT-PCR reads, TCRdb called clonotypes with MiXCR, one entry per CDR3 protein. The sample lists more than 850,000 distinct CDR3 sequences, more than 15% occurring once. Sequencing used blood, either unsorted or a sorted T cell fraction (not recorded which). These receptors were obtained from a human donor who was either an allogeneic HSCT recipient or a stem cell or donor lymphocyte infusion donor (not recorded which). It is not recorded whose cells these are; they may come from a transplant donor.

About this clonotype: At one of its ends the junction is not consistent with the germline gene, which may arise from a read error. The J gene is TRBJ2-2, the V gene TRBV6-2 or TRBV6-3; no clear D. CDR1 MNHEY and CDR2 SVGEGT come from the germline V gene. The CDR3 is 13 amino acids. In DNA, the CDR3 is TGTGCCAGCAGTTCAAAGAACGCCGGGGAGCTGTTTTTT. It translates to CASSSKNAGELFF.

This clonotype was observed a single time. This chain joins TRBV4-1 and TRBJ2-7, with D tentatively TRBD1 or TRBD2 (5 bases each). The CDR3 runs 15 residues. Germline CDR1 reads MGHRA; CDR2 reads YSYEKL. The V and J ends lost 1 base and 2 bases respectively, with 12 bases between them. This chain's CDR3 is CASSQVEGNTYEQYF. CDR3 nucleotides: TGCGCCAGCAGCCAAGTCGAGGGGAACACCTACGAGCAGTACTTC.

The chain couples TRBV20-1 to TRBJ1-3; 7 nucleotides align to TRBD1. V was clipped by 5 bases and J by 8 bases; unmatched bases: 12. The CDR3 contains 14 residues. The germline V gene encodes CDR1 DFQATT and CDR2 SNEGSKA (reference sequence). The CDR3 loop reads CSAPRQGTGDTIYF. The CDR3 nucleotides are TGCAGTGCTCCCCGACAGGGAACGGGAGACACCATATATTTT.

This clonotype has just a few counts. The chain couples TRBV29-1 to TRBJ2-3; no firm D call. The CDR3 extends over 14 amino acids. Germline values: CDR1 SQVTM, CDR2 ANQGSEA. The ends were cut back, 7 bases at V and 0 bases at J, with 14 bases in the middle. The CDR3 loop is CSAIPQTSTDTQYF. CDR3 bases: TGCAGCGCCATTCCTCAGACTAGCACAGATACGCAGTATTTT.

The chain links TRBV25-1 to TRBJ2-7; TRBD1 agrees at 7 bases. Germline assignment: CDR1 MGHDK and CDR2 SYGVNS. V lost 10 bases to trimming and J lost 0 bases; unmatched junction nucleotides: 6. CDR3 length: 13 amino acids. The CDR3 DNA reads as TGTGCCACCTCGGGACAGATCTCCTACGAGCAGTACTTC. This sequence encodes CATSGQISYEQYF.

This clonotype was found a few times. This chain links TRBV5-1 with TRBJ2-7, with a possible D match to TRBD1 (5 bases). The CDR3 covers 15 residues. Trimming took 0 bases from V and 2 from J, leaving 12 bases between them. The germline V gene encodes CDR1 SGHRS and CDR2 YFSETQ. The CDR3 spells CASSLALDTPYEQYF. Here the CDR3 DNA reads TGCGCCAGCAGCTTGGCCTTGGACACACCCTACGAGCAGTACTTC.

The gene calls are TRBV24-1 and TRBJ2-3; 7 nucleotides align to TRBD1. The V segment lost 3 bases and the J segment 2 bases; nucleotides outside the gene matches: 7. The CDR3 consists of 16 residues. From germline, CDR1 is KGHDR and CDR2 SFDVKD. The CDR3 sequence: CATSDPGTDPTDTQYF. CDR3 in DNA: TGTGCCACCAGTGATCCGGGGACAGATCCCACAGATACGCAGTATTTT.

The V gene is TRBV6-2 or TRBV6-3, the J gene TRBJ2-3, with a weak D call TRBD2 (6 bases). Germline CDR1 MNHEY, CDR2 SVGEGT. The ends were cut back, 8 bases at V and 0 bases at J, with 21 bases in the middle. The CDR3 has 17 residues. The chain's CDR3 is CASGRWRGPTSTDTQYF. The CDR3 DNA is TGTGCCAGCGGCCGATGGCGGGGCCCGACCAGCACAGATACGCAGTATTTT.

This clonotype occurred a few times. The chain joins TRBV4-1 to TRBJ2-3, with 8 bases aligning to TRBD2. The CDR3 totals 16 residues. Germline CDR1 and CDR2: MGHRA and YSYEKL. Trimming removed 0 bases from V and 3 bases from J; junction bases left unmatched: 5. CDR3 sequence (DNA): TGCGCCAGCAGCCAAGATGGAGCGGGAGCTACAGATACGCAGTATTTT. Its protein product is CASSQDGAGATDTQYF.

This clonotype occurred a few times. The CDR3 coding sequence is TGTGCCAGCGCCCGTTATCCGAGGGGGGGCGGAACAGATACGCAGTATTTT. It yields the protein CASARYPRGGGTDTQYF. The J gene is TRBJ2-3, the V gene TRBV27; tentative D call: TRBD2 (7 bases). Germline V lookup: CDR1 MNHEY, CDR2 SMNVEV (reference sequence). V lost 8 bases and J lost 3, with 24 bases in between. The CDR3 is 17 amino acids.

The chain joins TRBV12-3 or TRBV12-4 to TRBJ1-5, with D hard to call. This CDR3 region has 13 residues. Trimming took 2 bases from V and 10 from J, leaving 12 bases between them. CDR3 nucleotide sequence: TGTGCCAGCAGTTTACTGAGCACGACTCCCCAGCATTTT. It translates to CASSLLSTTPQHF.

The genes are TRBV7-8 and TRBJ1-2, with 7 bases fitting TRBD1. CDR3 length equals 14 residues. Germline V CDR1 and CDR2: SGHVS, FQNEAQ. Trimming removed 6 bases from V and 8 bases from J; junction bases left unmatched: 12. The CDR3 DNA reads as TGTGCCAGCAGGCCGATCAGGGGGAGGAGCGGCTACACCTTC. It translates to CASRPIRGRSGYTF. Full variable domain (remainder filled in from reference TRBV7-8 and TRBJ1-2): GAGVSQSPRYKVAKRGQDVALRCDPISGHVSLFWYQQALGQGPEFLTYFQNEAQLDKSGLPSDRFFAERPEGSVSTLKIQRTQQEDSAVYLCASRPIRGRSGYTFGSGTRLTVV.

The chain carries TRBV9 and TRBJ2-5; the match to TRBD2 covers 8 bases. Germline V lookup: CDR1 SGDLS, CDR2 YYNGEE. With V trimmed by 5 bases and J by 4 bases, 13 bases remained unmatched. This CDR3 is 16 amino acids long. In nucleotides, the CDR3 is TGTGCCAGCAGACCCGGAGGGCTAGCGGGTGGAGAGACCCAGTACTTC. Amino acids: CASRPGGLAGGETQYF. The variable domain in full, completed from reference TRBV9 and TRBJ2-5, reads DSGVTQTPKHLITATGQRVTLRCSPRSGDLSVYWYQQSLDQGLQFLIQYYNGEERAKGNILERFSAQQFPDLHSELNLSSLELGDSALYFCASRPGGLAGGETQYFGPGTRLLVL.

The chain joins TRBV7-9 to TRBJ2-3; no firm D call. The V end was cut by 4 bases, the J end by 5 bases, with 19 bases between. From germline, CDR1 is SEHNR and CDR2 FQNEAQ (reference sequence). The length of the CDR3 is 16 residues. CDR3 sequence (DNA): TGTGCCAGCAGCTCCCCGATAGGGCGGAAGATAGATACGCAGTATTTT. Translated: CASSSPIGRKIDTQYF.

This clonotype was found many times. The chain combines TRBV12-3 or TRBV12-4 with TRBJ1-3, with TRBD1 matching 11 bases. V trimming: 4 bases; J trimming: 1 base; junction bases outside the gene matches: 6. The CDR3 extends over 17 amino acids. CDR3 in amino acids: CASSSWTGGISGNTIYF. The CDR3 DNA reads TGTGCCAGCAGTTCCTGGACAGGGGGCATATCTGGAAACACCATATATTTT.

This clonotype was counted a few times. This chain connects TRBV30 to TRBJ2-2; no definite D call. V shed 1 base and J shed 4 bases, with 16 bases lying between them. The CDR3 consists of 16 residues. The germline V gene encodes CDR1 GTSNPN and CDR2 SVGIG (reference sequence). The CDR3 sequence: CAWSELRVEGTGELFF. CDR3 DNA sequence: TGTGCCTGGAGTGAACTCAGAGTTGAAGGCACCGGGGAGCTGTTTTTT.

This clonotype has a handful of counts. The chain couples TRBV29-1 to TRBJ2-3; D is ambiguous. The length of the CDR3 is 13 residues. V gave up 2 bases and J gave up 4 bases, with 10 bases separating them. The germline V gene has CDR1 SQVTM and CDR2 ANQGSEA. The CDR3 coding sequence is TGCAGCGTTGAACCTTATGGAGCAGATACGCAGTATTTT. It encodes CSVEPYGADTQYF.

The chain carries TRBV7-6 and TRBJ1-6, with D unresolved. The CDR3 consists of 12 residues. The V end lost 6 bases, the J end lost 16 bases, and 16 bases lay between the germline ends. Germline CDR1 SGHVS, CDR2 FNYEAQ. CDR3 nucleotide sequence: TGTGCCAGCAGAGGATTGGGCGACGTGCTCCACTTT. Protein product: CASRGLGDVLHF.

This clonotype was recorded a few times. The chain has TRBV9 and TRBJ2-5, with TRBD1 matching 7 bases. The V gene's germline CDR1 is SGDLS and CDR2 YYNGEE. V gave up 0 bases and J gave up 5 bases; unmatched junction bases: 10. The CDR3 totals 16 residues. DNA for the CDR3: TGTGCCAGCAGCGTAGCTACTAGGGGGCGTGGGGAGACCCAGTACTTC. This encodes CASSVATRGRGETQYF.